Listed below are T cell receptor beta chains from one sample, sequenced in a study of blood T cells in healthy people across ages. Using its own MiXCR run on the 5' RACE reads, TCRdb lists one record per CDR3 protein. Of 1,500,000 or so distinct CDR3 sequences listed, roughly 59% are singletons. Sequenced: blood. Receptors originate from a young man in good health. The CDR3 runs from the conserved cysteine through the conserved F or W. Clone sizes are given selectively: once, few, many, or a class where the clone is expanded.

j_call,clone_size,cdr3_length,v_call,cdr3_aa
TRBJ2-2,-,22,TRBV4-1,CASSQDGGLWASYKTNTGELFF
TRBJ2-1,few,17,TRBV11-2,CASSFSGGHPPYNEQFF
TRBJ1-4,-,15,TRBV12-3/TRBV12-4,CASSSTRALREKLFF
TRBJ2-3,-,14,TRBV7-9,CATSDAGVTDTQYF
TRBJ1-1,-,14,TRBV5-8,CASNVDRKNTEAFF
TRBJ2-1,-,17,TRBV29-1,CSAEAGGLSGSYNEQFF
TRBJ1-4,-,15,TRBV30,CAWSVSTGSNEKLFF
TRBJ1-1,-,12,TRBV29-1,CSVQTGDPEAFF
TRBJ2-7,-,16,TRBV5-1,CASSPVAGGTTYEQYF
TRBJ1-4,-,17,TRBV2,CASTRARGGATNEKLFF
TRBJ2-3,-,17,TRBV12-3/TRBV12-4,CASSASLVSARAYTQYF
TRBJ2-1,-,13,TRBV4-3,CASSLGPLDKQFF
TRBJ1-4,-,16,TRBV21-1,CASSQQGKWENEKLFF
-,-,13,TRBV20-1,CSARDWAEATQYF
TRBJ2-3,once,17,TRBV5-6,CASSSSNRDASTDTQYF
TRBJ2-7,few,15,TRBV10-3,CAISAASGASGEQYF
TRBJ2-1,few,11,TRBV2,CASLRHNEQFF
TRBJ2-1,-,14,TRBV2,CASSVLGARNEQFF
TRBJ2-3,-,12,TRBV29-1,CSVGHSTDTQYF
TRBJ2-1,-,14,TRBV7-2,CASSSQRPLETQFF
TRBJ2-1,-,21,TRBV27,CASSFFNRVHLSGGRYNEQFF
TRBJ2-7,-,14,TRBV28,CASRSPRGSHEQYF